The rows below give T cell receptor beta chains drawn from one sample of a study of T cells in Graves' hyperthyroidism and ophthalmopathy. TCRdb reprocessed the multiplex PCR reads with MiXCR, giving one entry per CDR3 protein. The sample contains 350,000 to 400,000 distinct CDR3 sequences, roughly 19% of which appear only once. Material: blood. These receptors originate from a woman aged 18-35 years with Graves' hyperthyroidism. The CDR3 runs from the conserved cysteine through the conserved F or W. Fields, in order: V gene, J gene, clone size, D gene, CDR3 protein, CDR3 DNA. A D gene is named only where the DNA matches it firmly. The listing skips clone size in some rows; elsewhere it reads once, few, many or a size class.

>TRBV30|TRBJ1-2|many|.
CAWRGGNYGYTF
TGTGCCTGGAGGGGGGGGAACTATGGCTACACCTTC
>TRBV12-3/TRBV12-4|TRBJ2-7|many|TRBD1
CASSFPGQSYEQYF
TGTGCCAGCAGCTTTCCGGGACAGTCATACGAGCAGTACTTC
>TRBV20-1|TRBJ1-3|many|.
CSAREDGPLSGNTIYF
TGCAGTGCTAGGGAGGACGGTCCTCTCTCTGGAAACACCATATATTTT
>TRBV12-3/TRBV12-4|TRBJ1-5|many|.
CASSSREGQPQHF
TGTGCCAGCAGTTCCAGGGAGGGCCAGCCCCAGCATTTT
>TRBV7-2|TRBJ1-3|many|.
CASSFSYSGNTIYF
TGTGCCAGCAGCTTTTCGTACTCTGGAAACACCATATATTTT
>TRBV11-2|TRBJ2-5|.|.
CASSLSGTSQETQYF
TGTGCCAGCAGCTTATCCGGGACCAGCCAAGAGACCCAGTACTTC
>TRBV6-5|TRBJ1-5|many|.
CASSFFSNQPQHF
TGTGCCAGCAGTTTCTTTTCAAATCAGCCCCAGCATTTT
>TRBV20-1|TRBJ2-7|many|TRBD1
CSATPGTGGIYEQYF
TGCAGTGCCACCCCCGGGACAGGGGGCATCTACGAGCAGTACTTC
>TRBV7-9|TRBJ1-1|many|.
CASSLSGRGTEAFF
TGTGCCAGCAGCTTAAGTGGGCGGGGGACTGAAGCTTTCTTT
>TRBV19|TRBJ2-2|many|TRBD2
CASSIDGLLAGGTNTGELFF
TGTGCCAGTAGTATAGATGGCCTCCTAGCGGGGGGAACGAACACCGGGGAGCTGTTTTTT
>TRBV20-1|TRBJ2-5|many|.
CSAHRGGTETQYF
TGCAGTGCCCACCGAGGGGGGACAGAGACCCAGTACTTC
>TRBV29-1|TRBJ2-2|.|.
CSVPGGGELFF
TGCAGCGTACCCGGGGGCGGGGAGCTGTTTTTT
>TRBV12-3/TRBV12-4|TRBJ2-5|.|TRBD2
CASSFNLAGQETQYF
TGTGCCAGCAGTTTCAACCTAGCGGGGCAAGAGACCCAGTACTTC
>TRBV12-3/TRBV12-4|TRBJ2-7|.|.
CASSYTGWSGEQYF
TGTGCCAGCAGCTACACAGGGTGGTCAGGCGAGCAGTACTTC
>TRBV6-1|TRBJ1-2|many|.
CASRTETDYGYTF
TGTGCCAGCAGGACAGAGACCGACTATGGCTACACCTTC
>TRBV5-5|TRBJ2-2|many|.
CASSLELAPGELFF
TGTGCCAGCAGCTTGGAGCTAGCCCCCGGGGAGCTGTTTTTT
>TRBV5-1|TRBJ2-2|many|.
CASSSTGFTGELFF
TGCGCCAGCAGTTCCACAGGGTTCACCGGGGAGCTGTTTTTT
>TRBV20-1|TRBJ1-1|many|TRBD1
CSARDGAGGATEAFF
TGCAGTGCTAGAGATGGAGCAGGGGGAGCTACTGAAGCTTTCTTT
>TRBV5-1|TRBJ1-1|.|TRBD1
CASSDPGGMNTEAFF
TGCGCCAGCAGCGATCCAGGGGGCATGAACACTGAAGCTTTCTTT
>TRBV19|TRBJ2-2|many|.
CASSSGTANTGELFF
TGTGCCAGTAGTTCCGGGACGGCGAACACCGGGGAGCTGTTTTTT
>TRBV7-8|TRBJ1-2|.|.
CASSLQSGGPWGYTF
TGTGCCAGCAGCTTACAATCGGGGGGGCCGTGGGGCTACACCTTC
>TRBV19|TRBJ1-2|many|.
CASSGHRDYGYTF
TGTGCCAGTTCTGGCCACCGGGACTATGGCTACACCTTC
>TRBV15|TRBJ1-2|many|.
CATSNRISYGYTF
TGTGCCACCAGCAACAGAATCTCTTACGGCTACACCTTC
>TRBV5-1|TRBJ1-1|.|.
CASGKRGSTDAFF
TGCGCCAGCGGTAAGCGAGGGTCCACTGATGCTTTCTTT
>TRBV10-3|TRBJ2-2|many|TRBD1
CATGTAANTGELFF
TGTGCCACCGGGACAGCCGCGAACACCGGGGAGCTGTTTTTT
>TRBV5-1|TRBJ2-2|few|.
CASSGMGTTGELFF
TGCGCCAGCAGCGGGATGGGGACCACCGGGGAGCTGTTTTTT
>TRBV7-9|TRBJ2-7|many|.
CASSVMGGEQYF
TGTGCCAGCAGCGTCATGGGCGGTGAGCAGTACTTC
>TRBV6-5|TRBJ2-2|many|.
CASRYWARNTGELFF
TGTGCCAGCCGCTACTGGGCCCGCAACACCGGGGAGCTGTTTTTT
>TRBV3-1|TRBJ1-1|many|.
CASSQFSLENTEAFF
TGTGCCAGCAGCCAATTTAGTCTTGAGAACACTGAAGCTTTCTTT
>TRBV20-1|TRBJ1-5|many|TRBD1
CSAHRTGRDQPQHF
TGCAGTGCTCATAGGACAGGGAGGGATCAGCCCCAGCATTTT
>TRBV4-2|TRBJ1-1|.|.
CASSQPTLDRAFF
TGTGCCAGCAGCCAACCGACATTGGATCGCGCTTTCTTT
>TRBV12-3/TRBV12-4|TRBJ1-5|many|.
CASLVGQGGRGSNQPQHF
TGTGCCAGCTTGGTCGGGCAGGGAGGTCGTGGGAGCAATCAGCCCCAGCATTTT
>TRBV9|TRBJ1-3|many|.
CASSVVAGNTIYF
TGTGCCAGCAGCGTAGTTGCTGGAAACACCATATATTTT
>TRBV6-1|TRBJ2-5|many|.
CASSERVPQETQYF
TGTGCCAGCAGTGAGCGGGTACCACAAGAGACCCAGTACTTC
>TRBV12-3/TRBV12-4|TRBJ1-1|many|TRBD1
CVSSWTGANTEAFF
TGTGTCAGCAGTTGGACAGGGGCGAACACTGAAGCTTTCTTT
>TRBV6-5|TRBJ2-6|many|.
CASSYSTTGANVLTF
TGTGCCAGCAGTTACTCGACTACTGGGGCCAACGTCCTGACTTTC
>TRBV28|TRBJ2-7|many|.
CASSPTNEDEQYF
TGTGCCAGCAGTCCTACAAATGAGGACGAGCAGTACTTC
>TRBV7-7|TRBJ2-5|.|.
CASSLTAGTRGETQYF
TGTGCTAGCAGCTTAACAGCCGGGACCCGCGGAGAGACCCAGTACTTC
>TRBV7-2|TRBJ2-2|many|TRBD2
CASSLAAGEIGGELFF
TGTGCCAGCAGCTTAGCAGCGGGGGAGATCGGCGGGGAGCTGTTTTTT
>TRBV12-3/TRBV12-4|TRBJ2-2|many|TRBD2
CASSLRAGVNTGELFF
TGTGCCAGCAGCCTCCGAGCGGGGGTCAACACCGGGGAGCTGTTTTTT
>TRBV18|TRBJ2-7|many|.
CASSPQWSSYEQYF
TGTGCCAGCTCACCACAATGGAGCTCCTACGAGCAGTACTTC
>TRBV12-3/TRBV12-4|TRBJ2-7|many|.
CASRNTGIGEQYF
TGTGCCAGCAGAAATACAGGTATCGGGGAGCAGTACTTC